This is a list of T cell receptor beta chains from one sample in a study of blood T cell repertoires in COVID-19. The method was immunoSEQ multiplex PCR; TCRdb's version includes in-frame clones alone and lacks a portion of them. This table has about 200,000 clones, more than 70% appearing once. The sequenced sample was peripheral blood. These receptors were taken from a man between 18 and 35 years old with active or convalescent COVID-19. Each CDR3 is given with its conserved first and last residue. A D gene is named only where the DNA matches it firmly. Size is stated for part of the rows, as once, few or many counts, or as a class when the clone is expanded.

clone_size,v_call,j_call,d_call,cdr3_nt,cdr3_aa
once,TRBV5-5,TRBJ1-3,TRBD1,TGTGCCAGCAGCCCAAACAGGGGGCGAGGAAACACCATATATTTT,CASSPNRGRGNTIYF
few,TRBV6-6,TRBJ1-1,TRBD1,TGTGCCAGCACCGAGGGACAGGGGAACACTGAAGCTTTCTTT,CASTEGQGNTEAFF
NA,TRBV4-2,TRBJ2-2,TRBD2,TGTGCCAGCAGCCTGTTCGGCGGGGGGGCCTCCGGGGAGCTGTTTTTT,CASSLFGGGASGELFF
NA,TRBV5-1,TRBJ2-7,TRBD1,TGCGCCAGCAGACCCGGGACAGGCTACGAGCAGTACTTC,CASRPGTGYEQYF
NA,TRBV6-5,TRBJ2-1,NA,TGTGCCAGCAGTTACTTATCAGGGTTATCGGAGCAGTTCTTC,CASSYLSGLSEQFF
few,TRBV5-6,TRBJ2-5,TRBD1,TGTGCCAGCAGCTATAGGACAGGGGAAGAGACCCAGTACTTC,CASSYRTGEETQYF
NA,TRBV6-5,TRBJ1-3,NA,TGTGCCAGCAGTCTCCGGGAAGCTGGAAACACCATATATTTT,CASSLREAGNTIYF
NA,TRBV3-1/TRBV3-2,TRBJ2-1,TRBD2,TGTGCCAGCAGCCCAGGGCATAGCGGGAGGGCCTACAATGAGCAGTTCTTC,CASSPGHSGRAYNEQFF
NA,TRBV29-1,TRBJ2-3,NA,TGCAGCGCTGCCGAGGGTACAGATACGCAGTATTTT,CSAAEGTDTQYF
NA,TRBV6-6,TRBJ2-3,NA,TGTGCCAGCAGTTACTGGGGACGGGAGACATCAGATACGCAGTATTTT,CASSYWGRETSDTQYF
NA,TRBV11-2,TRBJ2-1,TRBD1,TGTGCCAGCAGCCAGACGAAGGGGACAGGGGATCTCAATGAGCAGTTCTTC,CASSQTKGTGDLNEQFF
NA,TRBV11-2,TRBJ2-1,TRBD1,TGTGCCAGCAGCTTAATGGGACAGGGAAACAATGAGCAGTTCTTC,CASSLMGQGNNEQFF
once,TRBV23-1,TRBJ2-1,TRBD2,TGCGCCAGCAGTCAATCGACCGCTAGCGGGAGAGTTGGAGATGAGCAGTTCTTC,CASSQSTASGRVGDEQFF
NA,TRBV14,TRBJ2-3,NA,TGTGCCAGCAGCCAAGTTCGTGGGAGACGCACAGATACGCAGTATTTT,CASSQVRGRRTDTQYF
NA,TRBV7-2,TRBJ1-2,NA,TGTGCCAGCAGCAACCCGGCAGGCCCTCTGTCGGGCTACACCTTC,CASSNPAGPLSGYTF
NA,TRBV20-1,TRBJ2-5,NA,TGCAGTGCGGTGCTGAGTGAGACCCAGTACTTC,CSAVLSETQYF
NA,TRBV19,TRBJ2-1,NA,TGTGCCAGTAGTGCCACGCCGGGTGAGCAGTTCTTC,CASSATPGEQFF
NA,TRBV5-1,TRBJ1-2,NA,TGCGCCAGCAGCATCTCGACAGGTGGTTCTAACTATGGCTACACCTTC,CASSISTGGSNYGYTF
NA,TRBV30,TRBJ2-7,TRBD2,TGTGCCTGGAGTGTACAGAGACTAGCGGGGGCAAACTACGAGCAGTACTTC,CAWSVQRLAGANYEQYF
NA,TRBV4-1,TRBJ1-4,NA,TGCGCCAGCAGCCAGAGCGAAAAACTGTTTTTT,CASSQSEKLFF
NA,TRBV11-2,TRBJ2-4,TRBD1,TGTGCCAGCACCAGCTCGAACAGGGGGCCCACCTCCAAAAACATTCAGTACTTC,CASTSSNRGPTSKNIQYF
NA,TRBV4-1,TRBJ1-6,TRBD1,TGCGCCAGCGGCGACAGGGGGCGAGAGAGAAATTCACCCCTCCACTTT,CASGDRGRERNSPLHF
NA,TRBV21-1,TRBJ2-1,NA,TGTGCCAGCAATAGACTAGCGGGGGCTTATAAAAGCTCCTACAATGAGCAGTTCTTC,CASNRLAGAYKSSYNEQFF
many,TRBV5-4,TRBJ1-3,TRBD1,TGTGCCAGCAGCTGGGACAGTGGATCTGGAAACACCATATATTTT,CASSWDSGSGNTIYF
few,TRBV7-5,TRBJ1-5,NA,TGTGCCAGAAGCTTCTTCCGCAGGCGGGGTCTTAGCAATCAGCCCCAGCATTTT,CARSFFRRRGLSNQPQHF
few,TRBV4-1,TRBJ2-7,TRBD2,TGCGCCAGCAGCCGGGACACGGGGGGGCTTTTCGAGCAGTACTTC,CASSRDTGGLFEQYF
NA,TRBV10-3,TRBJ2-7,NA,TGTGCCATCAGCCAGACAGGGACTGCCTACGAGCAGTACTTC,CAISQTGTAYEQYF
NA,TRBV11-3,TRBJ2-1,TRBD2,TGTGCCAGCAGCTTAGGACTAGCGGGGGAGGGCTCCTACAATGAGCAGTTCTTC,CASSLGLAGEGSYNEQFF
NA,TRBV19,TRBJ1-1,NA,TGTGCCAGTAGTATAGCGGGGTACACGAACACTGAAGCTTTCTTT,CASSIAGYTNTEAFF
NA,TRBV5-4,TRBJ1-2,NA,TGTGCCAGCACCTTGGGCAGGGGCTCTGGCTACACCTTC,CASTLGRGSGYTF
NA,TRBV5-4,TRBJ1-1,NA,TGTGCCAGCAGCACCATCAGGGGAACTGAAGCTTTCTTT,CASSTIRGTEAFF
NA,TRBV5-1,TRBJ2-3,TRBD2,TGCGCCAGCAGCTTAGGCGGGAGCCCAGATACGCAGTATTTT,CASSLGGSPDTQYF
NA,TRBV6-1,TRBJ2-3,NA,TGTGCCAGCAGATCTAGCACAGATACGCAGTATTTT,CASRSSTDTQYF
NA,TRBV6-5,TRBJ1-1,NA,TGTGCCAGCGGACCGACTAGTGAAGCTTTCTTT,CASGPTSEAFF
NA,TRBV7-9,TRBJ2-1,TRBD2,TGTGCCAGCAGCCCCTCGAGCGGGAAGCAGTTCTTC,CASSPSSGKQFF
NA,TRBV7-2,TRBJ2-1,NA,TGTGCCAGCAGCATAGAACCCAACTACAATGGGCAGTTCTTC,CASSIEPNYNGQFF
once,TRBV4-3,TRBJ1-3,NA,TGCGCCAGCAGCCAAGAGACAAGGGGACTCTCTGGAAACACCATATATTTT,CASSQETRGLSGNTIYF
NA,TRBV5-6,TRBJ1-4,NA,TGTGCCAGCAGCTTTTACGTCTATAATGAAAAACTGTTTTTT,CASSFYVYNEKLFF
NA,TRBV30,TRBJ2-3,NA,TGTGCCTGGAGTGTAGGGGCCACGGGTACGCAGTATTTT,CAWSVGATGTQYF
NA,TRBV7-9,TRBJ2-1,TRBD1,TGTGCCAGCAGCTTAGGAGCAGGGGGCTACAATGAGCAGTTCTTC,CASSLGAGGYNEQFF
NA,TRBV5-5,TRBJ2-3,TRBD2,TGTGCCAGCAGCTCGGGACTAGCGGGGGGGTATTTT,CASSSGLAGGYF
NA,TRBV6-6,TRBJ2-7,TRBD1,TGTGCCAGCAGCCCCGGGACAGGTAGGGAGCAGTACTTC,CASSPGTGREQYF
NA,TRBV13,TRBJ2-3,TRBD2,TGTGCCAGCAGCTTAGATGCGGGGGGGCTGCCAGATACGCAGTATTTT,CASSLDAGGLPDTQYF
NA,TRBV19,TRBJ1-1,TRBD1,TGTGCCAGACAGGGGATGAACACTGAAGCTTTCTTT,CARQGMNTEAFF
NA,TRBV29-1,TRBJ1-2,TRBD1,TGCAGCGTTGAAGGGGGGACAGGAGCCAACTATGGCTACACCTTC,CSVEGGTGANYGYTF
NA,TRBV5-1,TRBJ2-3,NA,TGCGCCAGCAGCTTGGGTATCGGTGACTATACGCAGTATTTT,CASSLGIGDYTQYF
NA,TRBV27,TRBJ1-1,TRBD1,TGTGCCAGCAGTTTATCGTTGGGGGACAGGGAAGCTTTCTTT,CASSLSLGDREAFF
NA,TRBV15,TRBJ2-1,NA,TGTGCCACCAGCAGAACCGCGGAAGGTTTCTCTGAGCAGTTCTTC,CATSRTAEGFSEQFF
NA,TRBV7-9,TRBJ1-6,TRBD1,TGTGCCAGCAGCCCACCGGGACAGGAGAATTCACCCCTCCACTTT,CASSPPGQENSPLHF
NA,TRBV6-1,TRBJ1-5,TRBD1,TGTGCCAGCAGTGAGCAGGGGGAGATCAATCAGCCCCAGCATTTT,CASSEQGEINQPQHF
NA,TRBV6-2/TRBV6-3,TRBJ1-2,TRBD1,TGTGCCAGCAGTTACTCGGGGGGAAAAGGACAGGGCAAAGGCTACACCTTC,CASSYSGGKGQGKGYTF
NA,TRBV27,TRBJ1-5,NA,TGTGCCAGCAGTTGGGAGGGAAATCAGCCCCAGCATTTT,CASSWEGNQPQHF
NA,TRBV2,TRBJ1-1,TRBD1,TGTGCCAGCAGTGTGGACAGGGCCGCTGAAGCTTTCTTT,CASSVDRAAEAFF
NA,TRBV27,TRBJ2-7,TRBD2,TGTGCCAGCAGTTTATCGAGCGGGACGGCCTCCTACGAGCAGTACTTC,CASSLSSGTASYEQYF
NA,TRBV10-3,TRBJ2-3,TRBD2,TGTGCCACCGGACTAGCGGGGGGGGGCGGCACAGATACGCAGTATTTT,CATGLAGGGGTDTQYF
NA,TRBV30,TRBJ2-3,NA,TGTGCCTGGAGGGGTGGGGTCAGGGTCCTTGCTGCAGATACGCAGTATTTT,CAWRGGVRVLAADTQYF